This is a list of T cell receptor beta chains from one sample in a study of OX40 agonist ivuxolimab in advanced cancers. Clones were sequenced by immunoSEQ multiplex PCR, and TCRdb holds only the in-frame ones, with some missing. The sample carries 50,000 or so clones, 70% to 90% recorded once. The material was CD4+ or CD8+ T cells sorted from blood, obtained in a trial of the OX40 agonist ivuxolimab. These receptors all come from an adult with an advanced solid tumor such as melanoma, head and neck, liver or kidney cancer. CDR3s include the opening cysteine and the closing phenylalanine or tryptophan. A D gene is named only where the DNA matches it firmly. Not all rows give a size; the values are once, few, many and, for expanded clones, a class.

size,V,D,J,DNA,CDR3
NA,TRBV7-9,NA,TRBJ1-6,TGTGCCAGCAGCTTGGGGTCACCCCTCCACTTT,CASSLGSPLHF
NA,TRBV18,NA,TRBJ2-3,TGTGCCAGCTCACCAGTTTCGGGCACAGATACGCAGTATTTT,CASSPVSGTDTQYF
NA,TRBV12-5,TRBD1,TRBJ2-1,TGTGCTAGTGGTTTTGACAGGGGGAGCAATGAGCAGTTCTTC,CASGFDRGSNEQFF
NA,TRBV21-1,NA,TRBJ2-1,TGTGCCAGCAGCAAAGTATCCCAGGGAGCCCCGGGTGAGCAGTTCTTC,CASSKVSQGAPGEQFF
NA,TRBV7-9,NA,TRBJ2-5,TGTGCCGGCAGCTTAGAAGAGACCCAGTACTTC,CAGSLEETQYF
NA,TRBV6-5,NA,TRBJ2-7,TGTGCCAGCAGTTACGCGTCAGGGGCATGGGAGCAGTACTTC,CASSYASGAWEQYF
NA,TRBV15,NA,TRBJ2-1,TGTGCCACCAGCAGGCAAGCCGGCGTCAGCTCCTACAATGAGCAGTTCTTC,CATSRQAGVSSYNEQFF
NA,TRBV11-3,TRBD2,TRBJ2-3,TGTGCCAGCAGCTTACTAGCGGGAGGGCCGGATACGCAGTATTTT,CASSLLAGGPDTQYF
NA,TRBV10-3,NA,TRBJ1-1,TGTGCCATCAGTTCTTTAAGCGGGGGGGGCACTGAAGCTTTCTTT,CAISSLSGGGTEAFF
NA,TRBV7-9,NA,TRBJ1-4,TGTGCCAGCAGCTTAGTAGGGGCGGTCGAAAAACTGTTTTTT,CASSLVGAVEKLFF
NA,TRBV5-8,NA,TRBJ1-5,TGTGCCAGCAGCTCTGAGCGCTATCAGCCCCAGCATTTT,CASSSERYQPQHF
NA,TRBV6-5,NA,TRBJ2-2,TGTGCCAGCAGTTACGGCAAACCGGTGACCGGGGAGCTGTTTTTT,CASSYGKPVTGELFF
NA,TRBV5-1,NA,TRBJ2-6,TGCGCCAGCAGCTTGGGTGGGTCTGGGGCCAACGTCCTGACTTTC,CASSLGGSGANVLTF
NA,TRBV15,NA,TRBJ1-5,TGTGCCACCAGCAGAGATCGGGGTGCGAATCAGCCCCAGCATTTT,CATSRDRGANQPQHF
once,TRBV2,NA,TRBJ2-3,TGTGCCACTACCCAGGACCCTAGCACAGATACGCAGTATTTT,CATTQDPSTDTQYF
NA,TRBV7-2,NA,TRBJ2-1,TGTGCCAGCAGCTTAGTACTAGCTGTTATCAATGAGCAGTTCTTC,CASSLVLAVINEQFF
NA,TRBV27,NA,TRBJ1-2,TGTGCCAGCAGCGTGGACAGAAACTATGGCTACACCTTC,CASSVDRNYGYTF
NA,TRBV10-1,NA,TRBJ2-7,TGCGCCAGCAGTGATGGTATATCCTACGAGCAGTACTTC,CASSDGISYEQYF
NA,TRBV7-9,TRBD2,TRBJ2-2,TGTGCCAGCAGCTCGGAAGCGGGAGGGAACACCGGGGAGCTGTTTTTT,CASSSEAGGNTGELFF
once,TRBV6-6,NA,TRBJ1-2,TGTGCCAGCAGTTACTCGAGACACTATGGCTACACCTTC,CASSYSRHYGYTF
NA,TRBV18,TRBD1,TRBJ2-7,TGTGCCAGCTCACCGAATCAGGGGGCCTCCTACGAGCAGTACTTC,CASSPNQGASYEQYF
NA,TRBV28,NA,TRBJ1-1,TGTGCCAGCAGTTTAGGGGGCGAGAACACTGAAGCTTTCTTT,CASSLGGENTEAFF
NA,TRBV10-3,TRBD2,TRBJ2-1,TGTGCCATCAGGGGCTTAGGGCTAGCGGACAATGAGCAGTTCTTC,CAIRGLGLADNEQFF
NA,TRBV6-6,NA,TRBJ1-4,TGTGCCAGCAGTTACGGCGGCGCGGCTTTTGAAAAACTGTTTTTT,CASSYGGAAFEKLFF
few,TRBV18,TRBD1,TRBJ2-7,TGTGCCAGCTCACCCTTCCGGGACAGCTTGTACGAGCAGTACTTC,CASSPFRDSLYEQYF
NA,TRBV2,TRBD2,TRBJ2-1,TGTGCCAGCGGGCGGGAGGGCCTTGGTAATGAGCAGTTCTTC,CASGREGLGNEQFF
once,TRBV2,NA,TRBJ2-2,TGTGCCAGTTCCAGGGGGAACACCGGGGAGCTGTTTTTT,CASSRGNTGELFF
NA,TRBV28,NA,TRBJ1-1,TGTGCCAGCAGTTTAGGGGGGCTACAGAACACTGAAGCTTTCTTT,CASSLGGLQNTEAFF
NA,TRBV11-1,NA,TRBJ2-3,TGTGCCAGCAGCCCACGTGGGCTCAACACAGATACGCAGTATTTT,CASSPRGLNTDTQYF
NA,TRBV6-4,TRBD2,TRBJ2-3,TGTGCCAGCAGTGATTTAGCGGGAACAGATACGCAGTATTTT,CASSDLAGTDTQYF
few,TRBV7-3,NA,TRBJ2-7,TGTGCCAGCAGCTTGGGGCCTTCCTACGAGCAGTACTTC,CASSLGPSYEQYF
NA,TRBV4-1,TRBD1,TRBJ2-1,TGCGCCAGCAGCCAAGATTATAGGGGGCCTAGGGATGAGCAGTTCTTC,CASSQDYRGPRDEQFF
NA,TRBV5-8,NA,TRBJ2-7,TGTGCCAGCAGCACCTGGCTTGGACAGAGCTACGAGCAGTACTTC,CASSTWLGQSYEQYF
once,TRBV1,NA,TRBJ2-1,TGCACCAGCAGCCAAGGGGCCCACATAGCGGGACCATACAATGAGCAGTTCTTC,CTSSQGAHIAGPYNEQFF
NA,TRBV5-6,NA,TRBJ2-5,TGTGCCAGCAGCTTCATTTCGGCAGGGAGGGAGACCCAGTACTTC,CASSFISAGRETQYF
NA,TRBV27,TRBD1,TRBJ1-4,TGTGCCAGCAGTCTGCTCCGGACAGGGGGGAGGGAAAAACTGTTTTTT,CASSLLRTGGREKLFF
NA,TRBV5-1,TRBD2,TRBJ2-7,TGCGCCAGCAGCTCAAGACTAGCGGGAGATCTCCACGAGCAGTACTTC,CASSSRLAGDLHEQYF
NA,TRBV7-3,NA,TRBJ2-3,TGTGCCAGCAGCTTCCAGCGCACAGATACGCAGTATTTT,CASSFQRTDTQYF
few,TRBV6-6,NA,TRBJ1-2,TGTGCCAGCAGTTTATCGAACCGGGACAAGGAGGGCTACACCTTC,CASSLSNRDKEGYTF
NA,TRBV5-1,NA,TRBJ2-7,TGCGCCAGCAGCTTGGGCAGGGAGTCCTACGAGCAGTACTTC,CASSLGRESYEQYF
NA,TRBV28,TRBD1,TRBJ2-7,TGTGCCAGCAGTACCCGGGACAGGGGTTCGTACGAGCAGTACTTC,CASSTRDRGSYEQYF
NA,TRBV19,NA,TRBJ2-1,TGTGCCAGTAAGGGACCCCACTACAATGAGCAGTTCTTC,CASKGPHYNEQFF
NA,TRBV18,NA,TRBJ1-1,TGTGCCAGCTCACCACGCGGGACACCGAACACTGAAGCTTTCTTT,CASSPRGTPNTEAFF
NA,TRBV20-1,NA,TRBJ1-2,TGCAGTGCTCAAGGGGGGGTTGGCTACACCTTC,CSAQGGVGYTF
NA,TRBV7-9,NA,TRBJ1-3,TGTGCCAGCAGCTTTATTCCTGGAAACACCATATATTTT,CASSFIPGNTIYF
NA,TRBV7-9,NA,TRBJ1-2,TGTGCCAGCAGCTTAGTCGGTCGCGGCTACACCTTC,CASSLVGRGYTF